This T cell receptor beta chain was observed in a study of spatial heterogeneity in lung cancer. In TCRdb, the 5' RACE reads were re-called with MiXCR into one record per CDR3 protein. Of roughly 49,000 distinct CDR3 sequences in the sample, 6% to 9% were seen once. The CDR3 spans 12 residues. Between the trimmed V and J ends, which lost 5 bases and 7 bases, there was a span of 9 bases. The sample's time point: sample taken at primary tumor resection. Whole RNA from tumor, nontumor lung or frozen PBMC was sequenced unsorted. The donors comprised around 72 untreated early-stage non-small cell lung cancer patients.

The sequencing used PBMCs, collected at surgery. The rearrangement joins TRBV12-3 or TRBV12-4 to TRBJ2-1; D not certain. The sequence was obtained from a female donor with early-stage non-small cell lung cancer. The CDR3 DNA sequence: TGTGCCAGCAGTGGCCCTGGTAATGAGCAGTTCTTC. It specifies CASSGPGNEQFF.